This TCR beta chain was obtained from a study of blood T cell repertoires in COVID-19. Turning to the study itself: The United States, Italy and Spain supplied acute and convalescent COVID-19 samples. Sample material is recorded as cDNA or gDNA derived from T cells, B-cell-depleted T cells, or PBMCs.

Data came from immunoSEQ multiplex PCR; TCRdb stores just in-frame clones and leaves some out. The sample records tens of thousands of clones, roughly 78% being singletons. Germline CDR1 reads LNHDA; CDR2 reads SQIVND (reference sequence). The CDR3 runs 18 residues. After removal of 6 bases from V and 0 bases from J, the junction contained 7 bases not matched to a gene. Material: peripheral blood. The clonotype originates from a man in his sixties with acute or convalescent COVID-19. The chain combines TRBV19 with TRBJ2-2, with 13 bases that match TRBD2. CDR3 DNA: TGTGCCAGTAGACGACCGACTAGCGGGAGGACGAACACCGGGGAGCTGTTTTTT. It codes for CASRRPTSGRTNTGELFF.